The subject of this entry is one TCR beta chain. CDR3 length: 13 amino acids. Trimming took 3 bases from V and 6 from J, leaving 9 bases between them. Germline lookup yields CDR1 LNHNV and CDR2 YYDKDF (reference sequence). This sample was included in a study of blood T cell repertoires in COVID-19. Overall study context: COVID-19 samples from acute and convalescent phases originated in the United States, Italy and Spain. PBMCs, B-cell-depleted T cells, or T cells provided the cDNA or gDNA that made up the material.

In the authors' workflow: Estimation of nucleated cell counts was performed using reference gene primer amplification. Sequencing used immunoSEQ multiplex PCR; TCRdb keeps in-frame clones, though not all of them. V and J calls and clone size follow that table, whereas D and trimming were derived from the DNA. The sample contains 80,000 to 100,000 clones, more than 90% of which appear only once. This TCR came from a human donor with active COVID-19. The donor label of this sample is uncertain. The V gene is TRBV15, the J gene TRBJ2-1, with a possible D match to TRBD1 (6 bases). Sequences were obtained from peripheral blood. CDR3 coding DNA: TGTGCCACCAGCAGTCAGGGGTTCAATGAGCAGTTCTTC. Protein: CATSSQGFNEQFF.